A single sample gave rise to the 12 T cell receptor beta chains below, sequenced in a study of neurological immune-mediated disorders. TCRdb reprocessed the 5' RACE reads with MiXCR, giving one entry per CDR3 protein. The sample has fewer than 80,000 distinct CDR3 sequences, around 5% seen once; the top ten hold less than 3.5%. Source material: PBMCs. These receptors were obtained from a woman in her 50s with multiple sclerosis.

This clonotype was found many times. The chain carries TRBV7-9 and TRBJ2-3, with a weak D call TRBD2 (6 bases). Germline CDR1 is SEHNR and CDR2 is FQNEAQ (reference sequence). This CDR3 is built from 16 residues. V was trimmed by 5 bases and J by 2 bases, leaving 17 bases between them. Written as DNA, the CDR3 is TGTGCCAGCAGCCTAGTGAGGGCGGGATACACAGATACGCAGTATTTT. This gives the protein CASSLVRAGYTDTQYF.

By frequency in the sample, this clonotype is medium-sized. The chain has TRBV29-1 and TRBJ2-7; D is perhaps TRBD1 or TRBD2 (5 bases each). Per germline, CDR1 SQVTM and CDR2 ANQGSEA. Trimming took 4 bases from V and 4 from J, leaving 14 bases between them. This CDR3 has 13 amino acids. This CDR3 is CSVAWTLGYEQYF. As DNA, the CDR3 is TGCAGCGTTGCATGGACACTAGGGTACGAGCAGTACTTC.

This clonotype was found many times. This chain connects TRBV11-2 to TRBJ2-1; TRBD2 agrees at 11 bases. Germline V gives CDR1 SGHAT, CDR2 FQNNGV. This CDR3 contains 18 residues. Trimming at V came to 1 base and at J to 2 bases, leaving 7 bases not matched to a gene. The CDR3 here is CASSLVAGTSGPYNEQFF. CDR3 nucleotides: TGTGCCAGCAGCTTAGTTGCCGGGACTAGCGGTCCCTACAATGAGCAGTTCTTC.

In this sample, this clonotype turned up a few times. The chain joins TRBV12-5 to TRBJ1-6; no firm D call. The V end was cut by 0 bases, the J end by 0 bases, with 9 bases between. CDR3 length: 17 residues. The germline CDR1 and CDR2 sequences are LGHNT and FRNRAP. In nucleotides, the CDR3 is TGTGCTAGTGGTTTGGTAGGGTTGAGCTCCTATAATTCACCCCTCCACTTT. It yields the protein CASGLVGLSSYNSPLHF.

This clonotype was recorded many times. V and J are TRBV10-3 and TRBJ2-6; a weak D match, TRBD2 (6 bases). Germline V gives CDR1 ENHRY, CDR2 SYGVKD. With 5 bases removed from V and 0 bases from J, the gap between germline ends came to 11 bases. The CDR3 runs to 16 residues. CDR3 sequence: CAISPGVLSGANVLTF. The CDR3 DNA follows: TGTGCCATCAGTCCGGGAGTCCTCTCTGGGGCCAACGTCCTGACTTTC.

This clonotype occurred many times. The chain employs TRBV4-1 and TRBJ2-7; D call uncertain. The CDR3 is made up of 18 amino acids. V was pared by 0 bases and J by 3 bases, with 21 bases between. Germline V gene sequence: CDR1 MGHRA, CDR2 YSYEKL. In DNA form, the CDR3 reads TGCGCCAGCAGCCAAGATACCCCGTTGGTCGCGAGAGGCTACGAGCAGTACTTC. This translates into CASSQDTPLVARGYEQYF.

This clonotype was observed at least ten times. The chain has TRBV7-9 and TRBJ2-3; tentatively, D is TRBD2 (6 bases). Germline-derived CDR1 and CDR2 are SEHNR and FQNEAQ (reference sequence). With 8 bases removed from V and 0 bases from J, the gap between germline ends came to 12 bases. The CDR3 loop spans 14 amino acids. In DNA, the CDR3 is TGTGCCAGCCGTGGAGGGCCTAGCACAGATACGCAGTATTTT. Translating it yields CASRGGPSTDTQYF.

This clonotype occurred a few times. The V and J genes are TRBV7-8 and TRBJ2-7; 7 bases are a match to TRBD1. The CDR3 consists of 17 residues. The germline V gene has CDR1 SGHVS and CDR2 FQNEAQ. V shed 5 bases and J 2 bases; nucleotides not matched to a gene: 15. The chain's CDR3 is CASSPTGTAMSPYEQYV. In DNA form, the CDR3 reads TGTGCCAGCAGCCCGACCGGGACAGCCATGTCTCCCTACGAGCAGTACGTC.

This clonotype has more than one count but fewer than ten. The chain couples TRBV20-1 to TRBJ2-3; D ambiguous. The germline V and J ends were trimmed by 3 bases and 7 bases, with 5 bases remaining between them. CDR1 and CDR2 (germline): DFQATT, SNEGSKA (reference sequence). The CDR3 spans 10 residues. Written as DNA, the CDR3 is TGCAGTGCTAGTGTCAATACGCAGTATTTT. Encoded protein: CSASVNTQYF.

This clonotype was seen many times. J is TRBJ2-5 and V is TRBV7-6, with 9 nucleotides matching TRBD1. The ends lost 5 bases at V and 5 bases at J; junction bases unmatched: 9. The CDR3 has 15 amino acids. Germline V lookup: CDR1 SGHVS, CDR2 FNYEAQ. The CDR3 DNA sequence: TGTGCCAGCAGCAAACAGGGGGCTGGGGACGAGACCCAGTACTTC. Its protein product is CASSKQGAGDETQYF.

This clonotype was counted many times. J is TRBJ2-3 and V is TRBV5-1; D gene unclear. V shed 0 bases and J shed 6 bases, with 14 bases lying between them. CDR1 and CDR2 (germline): SGHRS, YFSETQ. CDR3 size: 15 residues. CDR3 DNA: TGCGCCAGCAGCTTGGGGGCAGCTCAGACGGATACGCAGTATTTT. This encodes CASSLGAAQTDTQYF.

This clonotype was recorded at least ten times. The V call is TRBV5-5, the J call TRBJ2-7; 10 positions match TRBD1. J gave up 5 bases and V 4 bases, and 9 bases lay outside the gene matches. The length of the CDR3 is 15 residues. Looked up from germline, CDR1 is SGHKS and CDR2 is YYEKEE (reference sequence). This chain's CDR3 is CASSKTGTGDNEQYF. The CDR3 DNA reads TGTGCCAGCAGCAAGACCGGGACAGGGGACAACGAGCAGTACTTC.